The 29 T cell receptor beta chains given below trace back to one sample, sequenced in a study of blood T cell repertoires in COVID-19. Sequencing used immunoSEQ multiplex PCR; TCRdb keeps in-frame clones, though not all of them. The sample shows 90,000 to 150,000 clones, around 88% of them seen only once. The specimen was peripheral blood. These receptor sequences come from a woman between 50 and 59 years old with active or convalescent COVID-19.

This sequence joins TRBV28 and TRBJ1-1, with TRBD1 matching 7 bases. The CDR3 has 14 amino acids. Trimming at V came to 9 bases and at J to 5 bases, leaving 12 bases not matched to a gene. Germline V gene sequence: CDR1 MDHEN, CDR2 SYDVKM. CDR3 nucleotides: TGTGCCAGTCGTTCCGGGACAGCTCCAACTGAAGCTTTCTTT. This encodes CASRSGTAPTEAFF.

V usage is TRBV6-2 or TRBV6-3 and J usage is TRBJ1-5; TRBD1 matches at 10 bases. The length of the CDR3 is 16 residues. Germline V CDR1 and CDR2: MNHEY, SVGEGT. J gave up 2 bases and V 3 bases, and 4 bases lay outside the gene matches. As DNA, the CDR3 is TGTGCCAGCAGTTATCGGACAGGGGGAGGCAATCAGCCCCAGCATTTT. This codes for CASSYRTGGGNQPQHF.

This chain joins TRBV27 and TRBJ2-1; 7 bases align to TRBD2. The germline CDR1 and CDR2 sequences are MNHEY and SMNVEV (reference sequence). The CDR3 length is 14 residues. The V and J ends lost 7 bases and 1 base, in that order; junction bases with no gene match: 4. The CDR3 region is CASKGLGSYNEQFF. The CDR3 region has the DNA TGTGCCAGCAAAGGACTAGGATCCTACAATGAGCAGTTCTTC.

This clone has just a few counts. This sequence joins TRBV10-3 and TRBJ1-5; TRBD1 matches at 9 bases. The CDR3 consists of 15 residues. CDR1 and CDR2 from the germline V gene are ENHRY and SYGVKD. V lost 10 bases, J lost 0 bases, and 7 bases stayed unmatched. The CDR3 protein is CATGTGPDSNQPQHF. CDR3 in DNA: TGTGCCACCGGGACAGGGCCAGATAGCAATCAGCCCCAGCATTTT.

The chain carries TRBV10-3 and TRBJ1-5, with no clear D. Germline V CDR1 and CDR2: ENHRY, SYGVKD. V was pared by 3 bases and J by 5 bases, with 14 bases between. The CDR3 runs 15 residues. CDR3: CAISDTQRSDQPQHF. CDR3 sequence (DNA): TGTGCCATCAGTGATACCCAGAGAAGCGATCAGCCCCAGCATTTT.

The count of this clone is one. V is TRBV18 and J is TRBJ2-5; 12 bases align to TRBD2. The ends lost 4 bases at V and 4 bases at J; junction bases unmatched: 7. The CDR3 has 16 residues. From germline, CDR1 is KGHSH and CDR2 LQKENI. CDR3 protein: CASSQLAGGPRETQYF. The CDR3 DNA is TGTGCCAGCTCACAGCTAGCGGGAGGGCCTAGAGAGACCCAGTACTTC.

V usage is TRBV11-2 and J usage is TRBJ2-1; no definite D call. V was trimmed by 8 bases and J by 5 bases, leaving 19 bases between them. This CDR3 is built from 15 residues. Per the germline V gene, CDR1 is SGHAT and CDR2 is FQNNGV. Here the CDR3 reads CASDDDSRFNNEQFF. CDR3 nucleotide sequence: TGTGCCAGCGATGATGACTCCCGATTTAACAATGAGCAGTTCTTC.

This rearrangement joins TRBV30 to TRBJ2-1, with no clear D. The V end lost 8 bases, the J end lost 7 bases, and 15 bases lay between the germline ends. The germline V gene encodes CDR1 GTSNPN and CDR2 SVGIG (reference sequence). The CDR3 consists of 12 residues. The CDR3 region is CATARQVNEQFF. The CDR3 region has the DNA TGTGCCACCGCGAGACAAGTTAATGAGCAGTTCTTC.

This rearrangement joins TRBV9 to TRBJ2-6; TRBD1 agrees at 7 bases. The trim removed 3 bases at V and 2 bases at J, leaving 14 bases unmatched. There are 19 residues in the CDR3. The germline CDR1 and CDR2 sequences are SGDLS and YYNGEE. Here the CDR3 reads CASSDLRDSLVPGANVLTF. The DNA for the CDR3 is TGTGCCAGCAGCGACCTAAGGGACAGCTTAGTTCCTGGGGCCAACGTCCTGACTTTC.

This chain joins TRBV28 and TRBJ2-7; possibly TRBD2 for D (6 bases). This CDR3 comprises 15 residues. V dropped 4 bases and J dropped 5 bases, with 18 bases sitting between them. CDR1 is MDHEN and CDR2 is SYDVKM in the germline V gene. The CDR3 DNA is TGTGCCAGCAGTTCCCCGGGGGAACGAGGCAACGAGCAGTACTTC. This sequence encodes CASSSPGERGNEQYF. The variable domain in full, with the rest retrieved from reference TRBV28 and TRBJ2-7, is DVKVTQSSRYLVKRTGEKVFLECVQDMDHENMFWYRQDPGLGLRLIYFSYDVKMKEKGDIPEGYSVSREKKERFSLILESASTNQTSMYLCASSSPGERGNEQYFGPGTRLTVT.

On this clone itself: Other DNA variants within this sample encode the same CDR3. The V call is TRBV28, the J call TRBJ1-1, with a weak D call TRBD1 (5 bases). The V gene lost 9 bases and the J gene lost 5 bases, with 10 bases spanning the gap. CDR3 size: 11 residues. In germline, CDR1 is MDHEN, CDR2 SYDVKM. CDR3 protein: CASRRGTEAFF. CDR3 nucleotides: TGTGCCAGTAGGAGGGGTACTGAAGCTTTCTTT.

The CDR3 spells CASSLDREQYF. The CDR3 DNA is TGCGCCAGCAGCTTGGATCGCGAGCAGTACTTC. This chain connects TRBV5-1 to TRBJ2-7, with D unresolved. Trimming took 0 bases from V and 6 from J, leaving 4 bases between them. The CDR3 spans 11 residues. The V gene's germline CDR1 is SGHRS and CDR2 YFSETQ. Together with reference TRBV5-1 and TRBJ2-7, the CDR3 gives the full variable domain: KAGVTQTPRYLIKTRGQQVTLSCSPISGHRSVSWYQQTPGQGLQFLFEYFSETQRNKGNFPGRFSGRQFSNSRSEMNVSTLELGDSALYLCASSLDREQYFGPGTRLTVT.

The V and J genes are TRBV28 and TRBJ2-6; D perhaps matches TRBD2 (5 bases). The CDR3 runs 15 residues. In germline, CDR1 is MDHEN, CDR2 SYDVKM. The V and J ends lost 3 bases and 4 bases respectively, with 10 bases between them. The CDR3 protein is CASSLAAVGANVLTF. CDR3 sequence (DNA): TGTGCCAGCAGTTTGGCAGCGGTCGGGGCCAACGTCCTGACTTTC.

The gene calls are TRBV19 and TRBJ2-1, with 7 bases aligning to TRBD2. After removal of 1 base from V and 9 bases from J, the junction contained 6 bases not matched to a gene. CDR1 is LNHDA and CDR2 is SQIVND in the germline V gene (reference sequence). The CDR3 totals 14 residues. The CDR3 sequence is CASSIASGTGEQFF. DNA of the CDR3: TGTGCCAGTAGTATAGCCAGCGGGACTGGTGAGCAGTTCTTC.

This chain connects TRBV11-2 to TRBJ1-6; no clear D gene. From germline, CDR1 is SGHAT and CDR2 FQNNGV. This CDR3 has 16 residues. V lost 2 bases, J lost 0 bases, and 8 bases lay in between. The CDR3, as DNA: TGTGCCAGCAGCTTATTCGGGGACTCCTATAATTCACCCCTCCACTTT. Its translation: CASSLFGDSYNSPLHF.

The table lists this clone with a count of one. V usage is TRBV3-1 (or the pseudogene TRBV3-2) and J usage is TRBJ2-7, with D perhaps matching TRBD1 (5 bases). Trimming removed 3 bases at V and 2 bases at J, with 8 bases between. In germline, CDR1 is LGHDT, CDR2 YNNKEL (reference sequence). The CDR3 loop spans 13 amino acids. CDR3 bases: TGTGCCAGCAGCCAGGACAAGACCTACGAGCAGTACTTC. Translating gives CASSQDKTYEQYF.

The rearrangement joins TRBV6-5 to TRBJ2-7; 10 nucleotides agree with TRBD2. Germline lookup yields CDR1 MNHEY and CDR2 SVGAGI. J lost 5 bases, V lost 2 bases, and 6 bases had no gene match. The CDR3 consists of 15 residues. For the CDR3, the DNA is TGTGCCAGCAGTTACATGCCTAGCGGGGGCCACGAGCAGTACTTC. Translating gives CASSYMPSGGHEQYF.

This clone has more than one count but fewer than ten. The rearrangement links TRBV18 to TRBJ1-2, with a tentative D call TRBD1 (5 bases). The CDR3 covers 13 residues. V lost 2 bases, J lost 4 bases, and 8 bases lay in between. Germline-derived CDR1 and CDR2 are KGHSH and LQKENI. CDR3 sequence reads: CASSPGQGYGYTF. The CDR3 DNA follows: TGTGCCAGCTCACCAGGTCAGGGCTATGGCTACACCTTC.

A single count supports this clone. This chain joins TRBV6-4 and TRBJ1-1, with 8 bases lining up with TRBD1. This CDR3 region has 14 residues. V was clipped by 6 bases and J by 5 bases; unmatched bases: 8. CDR1 is MRHNA and CDR2 is SNTAGT in the germline V gene. The CDR3 DNA follows: TGTGCCAGCAGCAGCTCCAGGGGGCAGACTGAAGCTTTCTTT. Protein product: CASSSSRGQTEAFF.

The V and J genes are TRBV15 and TRBJ1-5, with D possibly TRBD1 on 6 matching bases. Trimming pared 1 base from V and 5 bases from J, leaving 15 bases between. CDR1 and CDR2 from the germline V gene are LNHNV and YYDKDF (reference sequence). This CDR3 has 16 residues. In nucleotides, the CDR3 is TGTGCCACCAGCAGAGTGGTGACGGGGGGGCATCAGCCCCAGCATTTT. This sequence encodes CATSRVVTGGHQPQHF.

V and J are TRBV28 and TRBJ2-3, with 10 bases that match TRBD2. Germline CDR1 is MDHEN and CDR2 is SYDVKM. The CDR3 sequence is 15 residues long. The V and J ends lost 2 bases and 5 bases, in that order; junction bases with no gene match: 4. The CDR3 spells CASSLLAGVVDTQYF. The CDR3, as DNA: TGTGCCAGCAGTTTACTAGCGGGAGTGGTAGATACGCAGTATTTT. The complete variable domain, with remaining parts taken from reference TRBV28 and TRBJ2-3, reads DVKVTQSSRYLVKRTGEKVFLECVQDMDHENMFWYRQDPGLGLRLIYFSYDVKMKEKGDIPEGYSVSREKKERFSLILESASTNQTSMYLCASSLLAGVVDTQYFGPGTRLTVL.

The genes are TRBV7-9 and TRBJ1-2; D uncertain. Germline V CDR1 and CDR2: SEHNR, FQNEAQ (reference sequence). The ends were cut back, 1 base at V and 0 bases at J, with 6 bases in the middle. The CDR3 length is 14 residues. CDR3 in amino acids: CASSLERANYGYTF. The CDR3 coding sequence is TGTGCCAGCAGCTTAGAGAGGGCTAACTATGGCTACACCTTC.

This rearrangement joins TRBV7-8 to TRBJ1-1; 9 bases map to TRBD1. The CDR3 sequence is 14 residues long. Per the germline V gene, CDR1 is SGHVS and CDR2 is FQNEAQ. V lost 5 bases to trimming and J lost 5 bases; unmatched junction nucleotides: 6. Here the CDR3 DNA reads TGTGCCAGCAGCCCCGGACAGGGGACAACTGAAGCTTTCTTT. Translating gives CASSPGQGTTEAFF.

The count of this clone is one. The V call is TRBV5-1, the J call TRBJ2-7, with a weak D call TRBD1 (6 bases). Germline loops: CDR1 SGHRS, CDR2 YFSETQ. The CDR3 totals 12 residues. Trimming stripped 1 base from V and 5 bases from J, with 7 bases between. The CDR3 DNA is TGCGCCAGCAGCTTGCGACAGGACGAGCAGTACTTC. This encodes CASSLRQDEQYF.

The chain combines TRBV24-1 with TRBJ2-3, with 9 bases that match TRBD2. CDR1 is KGHDR and CDR2 is SFDVKD in the germline V gene. Unmatched junction bases numbered 7, after V lost 3 bases and J lost 7 bases. The CDR3 covers 15 residues. The CDR3: CATSDPASGTHTQYF. The DNA for the CDR3 is TGTGCCACCAGTGATCCGGCTAGCGGGACCCATACGCAGTATTTT.

The J gene is TRBJ1-6, the V gene TRBV2; D is unresolved. V lost 7 bases and J 7 bases, leaving 11 bases between the germline ends. Germline V lookup: CDR1 SNHLY, CDR2 FYNNEI. The CDR3 totals 13 residues. In nucleotides, the CDR3 is TGTGCCAGCATCACCACGGGGAATTCACCCCTCCACTTT. Residues: CASITTGNSPLHF.

The rearrangement joins TRBV19 to TRBJ1-6; D gene uncertain. The CDR3 loop spans 13 amino acids. Between the trimmed V and J ends, which lost 5 bases and 10 bases, there was a span of 12 bases. The germline V gene encodes CDR1 LNHDA and CDR2 SQIVND (reference sequence). The CDR3 coding sequence is TGTGCCAGTAGTCCCCCGGCGGAATCACCCCTCCACTTT. Residues: CASSPPAESPLHF.

This chain links TRBV7-9 with TRBJ1-2, with D unresolved. Trimming pared 2 bases from V and 8 bases from J, leaving 12 bases between. CDR3 length: 13 amino acids. CDR1 SEHNR and CDR2 FQNEAQ come from the germline V gene (reference sequence). The CDR3 region has the DNA TGTGCCAGCAGCTTAAGGCCAGTCGGGGGCTACACCTTC. The encoded protein is CASSLRPVGGYTF.

The J gene is TRBJ1-1, the V gene TRBV6-5; D might be TRBD1 (5 bases). This CDR3 has 13 amino acids. Germline loops: CDR1 MNHEY, CDR2 SVGAGI. V was pared by 3 bases and J by 7 bases, with 12 bases between. Here the CDR3 DNA reads TGTGCCAGCAGTTATCCAGGGTGGAATGAAGCTTTCTTT. It encodes CASSYPGWNEAFF.